These T cell receptor beta chains were read from a single sample in a study of identical twins. TCRdb redid the calling of the 5' RACE reads with MiXCR, one entry per CDR3 protein. The repertoire holds 700,000 to 950,000 distinct CDR3 sequences, approximately 13% seen once, with around 1.6% in the top ten. This sample was shared with a second study, whose subject was yellow fever vaccine responses in identical twins.

Material: PBMCs. The receptors here all came from a woman younger than 35 in good health. CDR3s include the opening cysteine and the closing phenylalanine or tryptophan. The D gene is left open where the match is weak. Clone size is stated in some rows and not others, as once, few, many or a class when expanded.

D gene: -; V gene: TRBV3-1; J gene: TRBJ1-1; clone size: -; CDR3 DNA: TGTGCCAGCAGCCATGAATCCCGAGGGTCCATGAACACTGAAGCTTTCTTT; CDR3 protein: CASSHESRGSMNTEAFF
D gene: -; V gene: TRBV4-1; J gene: TRBJ2-1; clone size: few; CDR3 DNA: TGCGCCAGCAGCCCCGCAACGGGTTTTAATGAGCAGTTCTTC; CDR3 protein: CASSPATGFNEQFF
D gene: TRBD2; V gene: TRBV20-1; J gene: TRBJ2-7; clone size: few; CDR3 DNA: TGCAGTGCTGTCGGACTAGCGGTCACCCACGAGCAGTACTTC; CDR3 protein: CSAVGLAVTHEQYF
D gene: TRBD1; V gene: TRBV4-1; J gene: TRBJ1-4; clone size: -; CDR3 DNA: TGCGCCAGCAGCCACCCGGGACAGGGTTGGGAAAAACTGTTTTTT; CDR3 protein: CASSHPGQGWEKLFF
D gene: TRBD2; V gene: TRBV10-3; J gene: TRBJ2-2; clone size: -; CDR3 DNA: TGTGCCATCAGTAAACGACTAGCGGAAAACACCGGGGAGCTGTTTTTT; CDR3 protein: CAISKRLAENTGELFF
D gene: -; V gene: TRBV20-1; J gene: TRBJ1-6; clone size: many; CDR3 DNA: TGCAGTGCTAGGGTCGGTAGAAACCCGGATAATTCACCCCTCCACTTT; CDR3 protein: CSARVGRNPDNSPLHF
D gene: -; V gene: TRBV6-2/TRBV6-3; J gene: TRBJ2-7; clone size: -; CDR3 DNA: TGTGCCAGCAGTTACGTGGACTTCTACGAGCAGTACTTC; CDR3 protein: CASSYVDFYEQYF
D gene: -; V gene: TRBV25-1; J gene: TRBJ2-2; clone size: -; CDR3 DNA: TGTGCCAGCAGTGCGGGGATGATCACCGGGGAGCTGTTTTTT; CDR3 protein: CASSAGMITGELFF
D gene: TRBD2; V gene: TRBV20-1; J gene: TRBJ2-7; clone size: -; CDR3 DNA: TGCAGTGCTAGGAAGACTAGCGGGAGTCAGAGGGAGCAGTACTTC; CDR3 protein: CSARKTSGSQREQYF
D gene: TRBD2; V gene: TRBV9; J gene: TRBJ2-4; clone size: -; CDR3 DNA: TGTGCCAGCAGCCCAGAAATTTCTGTGGCTAGCGGGAGTAAAAACATTCAGTACTTC; CDR3 protein: CASSPEISVASGSKNIQYF
D gene: TRBD1; V gene: TRBV12-3/TRBV12-4; J gene: TRBJ1-2; clone size: many; CDR3 DNA: TGTGCCAGCAGTTGGGACAGCCGACGGGGCTACACCTTC; CDR3 protein: CASSWDSRRGYTF
D gene: TRBD2; V gene: TRBV6-5; J gene: TRBJ2-5; clone size: few; CDR3 DNA: TGTGCCAGCAGTTCCCTCGGGACTAGCGAACAAGAGACCCAGTACTTC; CDR3 protein: CASSSLGTSEQETQYF
D gene: -; V gene: TRBV27; J gene: TRBJ2-1; clone size: -; CDR3 DNA: TGTGCCAGCAGTTTTTTCCTGACTATCTCCTACAATGAGCAGTTCTTC; CDR3 protein: CASSFFLTISYNEQFF
D gene: TRBD2; V gene: TRBV29-1; J gene: TRBJ2-7; clone size: -; CDR3 DNA: TGCAGCGCCGGGACTAGTGTCTACGAGCAGTACTTC; CDR3 protein: CSAGTSVYEQYF
D gene: -; V gene: TRBV3-1; J gene: TRBJ2-3; clone size: -; CDR3 DNA: TGTGCCAGCAGCCAAGATCTGAGGGCAGATACGCAGTATTTT; CDR3 protein: CASSQDLRADTQYF
D gene: TRBD2; V gene: TRBV7-6; J gene: TRBJ2-1; clone size: -; CDR3 DNA: TGTGCCAGCAGCTTAGTGGGACTAGCGGGGGGGAATGAGCAGTTCTTC; CDR3 protein: CASSLVGLAGGNEQFF
D gene: -; V gene: TRBV5-1; J gene: TRBJ1-1; clone size: few; CDR3 DNA: TGCGCCAGCAGCTTGCTGGGTTCTCAGAACACTGAAGCTTTCTTT; CDR3 protein: CASSLLGSQNTEAFF
D gene: TRBD2; V gene: TRBV3-1; J gene: TRBJ2-5; clone size: -; CDR3 DNA: TGTGCCAGCAGCCAATACCTCAGACTAGCGGGAGTTCAACAAGAGACCCAGTACTTC; CDR3 protein: CASSQYLRLAGVQQETQYF
D gene: -; V gene: TRBV12-3/TRBV12-4; J gene: TRBJ2-6; clone size: -; CDR3 DNA: TGTACCAGCAGTTTAAGGGGGCGGGGGCTCACTGGGGCCAACGTCCTGACTTTC; CDR3 protein: CTSSLRGRGLTGANVLTF
D gene: TRBD2; V gene: TRBV7-9; J gene: TRBJ2-3; clone size: many; CDR3 DNA: TGTGCCAGCAGCCCGTGGAGGAGCGGGACGACAGATACGCAGTATTTT; CDR3 protein: CASSPWRSGTTDTQYF
D gene: -; V gene: TRBV3-1; J gene: TRBJ2-3; clone size: few; CDR3 DNA: TGTGCCAGCAGCCCCCAGGGGTGGCATCGCCCCGATACGCAGTATTTT; CDR3 protein: CASSPQGWHRPDTQYF
D gene: -; V gene: TRBV4-1; J gene: TRBJ2-1; clone size: few; CDR3 DNA: TGCGCCAGCAGCCAAGAATTCGCTAACAATGAGCAGTTCTTC; CDR3 protein: CASSQEFANNEQFF
D gene: -; V gene: TRBV19; J gene: TRBJ2-1; clone size: -; CDR3 DNA: TGTGCCAGCCTGCTAGGGCGTGAGCAGTTCTTC; CDR3 protein: CASLLGREQFF
D gene: TRBD2; V gene: TRBV20-1; J gene: TRBJ2-3; clone size: few; CDR3 DNA: TGCAGTGCTAAACTAGCGGACCCTGGGGATACGCAGTATTTT; CDR3 protein: CSAKLADPGDTQYF
D gene: TRBD1; V gene: TRBV27; J gene: TRBJ2-1; clone size: few; CDR3 DNA: TGTGCCAGCAGTTTACTCGGACAGGGGGTTCGCAATGAGCAGTTCTTC; CDR3 protein: CASSLLGQGVRNEQFF
D gene: -; V gene: TRBV12-3/TRBV12-4; J gene: TRBJ2-3; clone size: -; CDR3 DNA: TGTGCCACTGGGTCCGGGGATACGCAGTATTTT; CDR3 protein: CATGSGDTQYF
D gene: TRBD2; V gene: TRBV28; J gene: TRBJ2-1; clone size: -; CDR3 DNA: TGTGCCAGCAGTTTTCGGAAGACTAGCTCGGGCAATGAGCAGTTCTTC; CDR3 protein: CASSFRKTSSGNEQFF
D gene: TRBD1; V gene: TRBV29-1; J gene: TRBJ1-3; clone size: many; CDR3 DNA: TGCAGCGTTGTTCTGCAGGGGGCATCCTCTGGAAACACCATATATTTT; CDR3 protein: CSVVLQGASSGNTIYF
D gene: TRBD2; V gene: TRBV7-9; J gene: TRBJ2-3; clone size: few; CDR3 DNA: TGTGCCAGCAGCCCGAGTCGGGGGACTAGCGACACAGATACGCAGTATTTT; CDR3 protein: CASSPSRGTSDTDTQYF
D gene: TRBD1; V gene: TRBV5-1; J gene: TRBJ1-6; clone size: -; CDR3 DNA: TGCGCCAGCAGCCCGACAGGGTCAGTTAATTCACCCCTCCACTTT; CDR3 protein: CASSPTGSVNSPLHF
D gene: -; V gene: TRBV29-1; J gene: TRBJ2-1; clone size: -; CDR3 DNA: TGCAGCGCTGGCACAGGGTCCCCCTACAATGAGCAGTTCTTC; CDR3 protein: CSAGTGSPYNEQFF
D gene: -; V gene: TRBV6-2/TRBV6-3; J gene: TRBJ2-7; clone size: -; CDR3 DNA: TGTGCCAGCAGCTCACGTACTCAGCCCCCCTACGAGCAGTACTTC; CDR3 protein: CASSSRTQPPYEQYF
D gene: TRBD2; V gene: TRBV7-8; J gene: TRBJ2-1; clone size: -; CDR3 DNA: TGTGCCAGCAGTCCTCGAGGTTGGCAGCGGGACCACAATGAGCAGTTCTTC; CDR3 protein: CASSPRGWQRDHNEQFF
D gene: -; V gene: TRBV9; J gene: TRBJ1-2; clone size: -; CDR3 DNA: TGTGCCAGCAGCGTAGGGAGCCAAATTAGGTGGAATGGCTACACCTTC; CDR3 protein: CASSVGSQIRWNGYTF
D gene: TRBD1; V gene: TRBV28; J gene: TRBJ2-2; clone size: -; CDR3 DNA: TGTGCCAGCAGTTCGGGACAGCGGAACACCGGGGAGCTGTTTTTT; CDR3 protein: CASSSGQRNTGELFF